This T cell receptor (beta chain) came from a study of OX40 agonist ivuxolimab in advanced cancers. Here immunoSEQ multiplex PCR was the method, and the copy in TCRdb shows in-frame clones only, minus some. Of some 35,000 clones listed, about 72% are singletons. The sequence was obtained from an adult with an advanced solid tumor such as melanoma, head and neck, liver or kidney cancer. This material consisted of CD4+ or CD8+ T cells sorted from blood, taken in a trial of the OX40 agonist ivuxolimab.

The DNA of the CDR3 is TGTGCCTCCACGGGACTAGCGGGGATCAACACCGGGGAGCTGTTTTTT. It translates to CASTGLAGINTGELFF. V usage is TRBV7-9 and J usage is TRBJ2-2, with 13 positions matching TRBD2. With 11 bases clipped from V and 2 bases from J, the junction kept 8 bases outside the gene matches. The CDR3 covers 16 residues. The germline gives CDR1 SEHNR, CDR2 FQNEAQ (reference sequence).